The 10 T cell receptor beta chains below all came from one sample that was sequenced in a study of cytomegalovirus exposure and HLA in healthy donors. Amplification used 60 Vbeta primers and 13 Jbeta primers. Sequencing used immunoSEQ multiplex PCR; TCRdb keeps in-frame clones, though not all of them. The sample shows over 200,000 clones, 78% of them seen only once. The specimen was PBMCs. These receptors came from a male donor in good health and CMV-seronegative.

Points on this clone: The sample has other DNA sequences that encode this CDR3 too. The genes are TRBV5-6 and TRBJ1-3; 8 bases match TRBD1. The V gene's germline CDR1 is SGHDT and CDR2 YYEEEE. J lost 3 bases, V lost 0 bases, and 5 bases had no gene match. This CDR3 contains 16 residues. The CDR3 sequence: CASSLGQGASGNTIYF. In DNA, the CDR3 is TGTGCCAGCAGCTTGGGGCAGGGGGCAAGTGGAAACACCATATATTTT.

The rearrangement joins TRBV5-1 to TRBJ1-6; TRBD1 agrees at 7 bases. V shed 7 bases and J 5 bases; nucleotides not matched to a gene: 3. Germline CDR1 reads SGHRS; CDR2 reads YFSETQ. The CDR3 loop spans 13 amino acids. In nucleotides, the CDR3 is TGCGCCAGCCGTACAGGGGATAATTCACCCCTCCACTTT. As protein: CASRTGDNSPLHF.

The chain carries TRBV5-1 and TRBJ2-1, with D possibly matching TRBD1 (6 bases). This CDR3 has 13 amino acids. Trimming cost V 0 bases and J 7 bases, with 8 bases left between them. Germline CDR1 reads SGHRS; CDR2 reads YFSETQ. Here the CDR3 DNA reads TGCGCCAGCAGCTTGGTGAGGGGGAATGAGCAGTTCTTC. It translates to CASSLVRGNEQFF. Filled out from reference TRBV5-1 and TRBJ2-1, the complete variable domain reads KAGVTQTPRYLIKTRGQQVTLSCSPISGHRSVSWYQQTPGQGLQFLFEYFSETQRNKGNFPGRFSGRQFSNSRSEMNVSTLELGDSALYLCASSLVRGNEQFFGPGTRLTVL.

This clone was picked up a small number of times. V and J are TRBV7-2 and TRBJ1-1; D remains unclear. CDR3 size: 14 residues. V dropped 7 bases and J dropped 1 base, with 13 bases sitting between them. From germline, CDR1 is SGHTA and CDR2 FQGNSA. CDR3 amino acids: CASMVTRRNTEAFF. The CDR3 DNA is TGTGCCAGCATGGTGACTCGCCGGAACACTGAAGCTTTCTTT.

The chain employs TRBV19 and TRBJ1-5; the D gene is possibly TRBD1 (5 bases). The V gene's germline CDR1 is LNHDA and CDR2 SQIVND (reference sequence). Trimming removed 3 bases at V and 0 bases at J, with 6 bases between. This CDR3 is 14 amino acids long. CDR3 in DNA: TGTGCCAGTAGTATGGGGGGTAGCAATCAGCCCCAGCATTTT. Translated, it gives CASSMGGSNQPQHF.

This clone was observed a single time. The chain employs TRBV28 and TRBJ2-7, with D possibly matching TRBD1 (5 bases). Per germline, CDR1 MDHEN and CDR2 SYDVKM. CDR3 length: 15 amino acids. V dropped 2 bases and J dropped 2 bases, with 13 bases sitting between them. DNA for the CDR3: TGTGCCAGCAGTTTAAGGTCAGGGCTCGCCTACGAGCAGTACTTC. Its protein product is CASSLRSGLAYEQYF.

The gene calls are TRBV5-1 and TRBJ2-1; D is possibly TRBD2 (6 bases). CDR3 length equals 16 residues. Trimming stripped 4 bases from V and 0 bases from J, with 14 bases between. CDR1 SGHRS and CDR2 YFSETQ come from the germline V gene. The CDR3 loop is CASSPGTLGSYNEQFF. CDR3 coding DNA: TGCGCCAGCAGCCCCGGGACTCTGGGCTCCTACAATGAGCAGTTCTTC.

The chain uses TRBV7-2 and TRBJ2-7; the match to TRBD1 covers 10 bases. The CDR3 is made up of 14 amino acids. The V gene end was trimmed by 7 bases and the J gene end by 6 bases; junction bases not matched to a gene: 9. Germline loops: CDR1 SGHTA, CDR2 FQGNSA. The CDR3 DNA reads TGTGCCAGCACCGTGGACAGGGGGTGGGTCGAGCAGTACTTC. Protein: CASTVDRGWVEQYF.

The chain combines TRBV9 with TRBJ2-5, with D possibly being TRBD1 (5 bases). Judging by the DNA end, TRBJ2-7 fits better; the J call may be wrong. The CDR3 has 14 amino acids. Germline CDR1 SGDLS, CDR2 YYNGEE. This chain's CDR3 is CASSDRTKNYEQYF. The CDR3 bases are TGTGCCAGCAGCGACAGGACCAAAAACTACGAGCAGTACTTC.

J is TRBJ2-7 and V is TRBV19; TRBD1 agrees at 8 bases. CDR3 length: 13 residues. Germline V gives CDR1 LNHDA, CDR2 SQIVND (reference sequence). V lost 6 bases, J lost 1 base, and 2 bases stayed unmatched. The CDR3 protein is CASRGQGSYEQYF. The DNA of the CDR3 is TGTGCCAGTAGAGGACAGGGATCCTACGAGCAGTACTTC.